A selection of T cell receptor beta chains follows, all from one sample in a study of blood T cell repertoires in COVID-19. Here immunoSEQ multiplex PCR was the method, and the copy in TCRdb shows in-frame clones only, minus some. The top ten clones hold 20% to 25% of a sample with around 69,000 clones, roughly 76% of them seen once. The sample comprised peripheral blood. The receptors were gathered from a woman in her 70s with acute or convalescent COVID-19. Each CDR3 is given with its conserved first and last residue. A D gene is named only where the DNA matches it firmly. Size is omitted from some rows. Given values are once, few, many or a class for expanded clones.

>few|NA|TRBJ2-6|TRBV24-1
CATSDSGTGANVLTF
TGTGCCACCAGTGATTCGGGGACTGGGGCCAACGTCCTGACTTTC
>NA|NA|TRBJ2-5|TRBV11-2
CASSSWDGLQETQYF
TGTGCCAGCAGCTCATGGGACGGACTACAAGAGACCCAGTACTTC
>NA|NA|TRBJ2-1|TRBV5-1
CASSPHLGNEQFF
TGCGCCAGCAGCCCCCACCTCGGCAATGAGCAGTTCTTC
>once|TRBD1|TRBJ1-6|TRBV28
CASSKGQKGSPLHF
TGTGCCAGCAGTAAGGGACAGAAGGGTTCACCCCTCCACTTT
>NA|NA|TRBJ1-1|TRBV5-1
CASSFGGSNTEAFF
TGCGCCAGCAGCTTTGGAGGGAGCAACACTGAAGCTTTCTTT
>NA|TRBD2|TRBJ2-6|TRBV5-1
CASSLRLLAGHSGANVLTF
TGCGCCAGCAGCTTGCGCTTACTAGCGGGGCACTCTGGGGCCAACGTCCTGACTTTC
>few|TRBD1|TRBJ1-5|TRBV2
CASSSTGGYDQPQHF
TGTGCCAGCAGTTCGACAGGGGGCTATGATCAGCCCCAGCATTTT
>NA|NA|TRBJ2-1|TRBV29-1
CSVDFMGGSYNEQFF
TGCAGCGTTGATTTTATGGGGGGCTCCTACAATGAGCAGTTCTTC
>NA|NA|TRBJ2-7|TRBV3-1/TRBV3-2
CASSLTGFEQYF
TGTGCCAGCAGCCTGACAGGTTTCGAGCAGTACTTC
>NA|NA|TRBJ1-4|TRBV9
CASSRTATNEKLFF
TGTGCCAGCAGCCGGACAGCAACTAATGAAAAACTGTTTTTT
>NA|NA|TRBJ2-1|TRBV18
CASSPPWVASYNEQFF
TGTGCCAGCTCACCACCTTGGGTAGCGAGCTACAATGAGCAGTTCTTC
>once|TRBD2|TRBJ2-7|TRBV11-3
CASSLGSGSAYEQYF
TGTGCCAGCAGCTTGGGTAGCGGGAGCGCCTACGAGCAGTACTTC
>NA|TRBD1|TRBJ1-3|TRBV19
CASSMGGTGYGNTIYF
TGTGCCAGTAGTATGGGGGGGACAGGATATGGAAACACCATATATTTT
>NA|TRBD1|TRBJ1-2|TRBV7-9
CASSAGQAVGYTF
TGTGCCAGCAGCGCGGGACAGGCCGTGGGCTACACCTTC
>NA|TRBD1|TRBJ1-1|TRBV6-6
CASSTDRVGDTEAFF
TGTGCCAGCAGTACAGACAGGGTTGGGGACACTGAAGCTTTCTTT
>once|NA|TRBJ1-2|TRBV19
CASKKVAGANYGYTF
TGTGCCTCCAAAAAAGTGGCAGGGGCTAACTATGGCTACACCTTC
>NA|NA|TRBJ1-1|TRBV11-2
CASSLTRTADEAFF
TGTGCCAGCAGCTTAACTCGGACAGCTGATGAAGCTTTCTTT
>NA|TRBD1|TRBJ1-6|TRBV2
CASRAGQNNSPLHF
TGTGCCAGCAGGGCGGGACAGAATAATTCACCCCTCCACTTT
>NA|TRBD1|TRBJ2-7|TRBV23-1
CASSQSQNLDRECMYEQYF
TGCGCCAGCAGTCAATCCCAAAACTTGGACAGGGAATGTATGTACGAGCAGTACTTC
>NA|NA|TRBJ2-7|TRBV6-5
CASSYILGGYEQYF
TGTGCCAGCAGTTACATACTAGGAGGGTACGAGCAGTACTTC
>NA|TRBD1|TRBJ1-1|TRBV24-1
CATSDPTGSTEAFF
TGTGCCACCAGTGATCCGACAGGGTCCACTGAAGCTTTCTTT
>few|NA|TRBJ2-3|TRBV24-1
CATSPGGHTSTDTQYF
TGTGCCACCAGCCCCGGAGGGCATACTAGCACAGATACGCAGTATTTT
>NA|NA|TRBJ1-1|TRBV6-5
CASTRQTAFNTEAFF
TGTGCCAGTACCCGACAGACCGCTTTCAACACTGAAGCTTTCTTT
>NA|NA|TRBJ1-4|TRBV25-1
CASSARQRGEKLFF
TGTGCCAGCAGCGCCCGACAGCGGGGGGAAAAACTGTTTTTT
>NA|TRBD1|TRBJ1-2|TRBV15
CATSRGQALRGYTF
TGTGCCACCAGCAGGGGACAGGCGCTCAGAGGCTACACCTTC
>NA|NA|TRBJ2-3|TRBV6-2/TRBV6-3
CASSYDRTDTQYF
TGTGCCAGCAGTTACGACAGAACAGATACGCAGTATTTT
>NA|NA|TRBJ2-6|TRBV27
CASGEGGHSGANVLTF
TGTGCCAGCGGTGAGGGGGGGCATTCTGGGGCCAACGTCCTGACTTTC
>NA|TRBD2|TRBJ2-1|TRBV18
CASSPRLAGGPRKNEQFF
TGTGCCAGCTCACCACGACTAGCGGGAGGGCCTAGGAAGAATGAGCAGTTCTTC
>NA|TRBD2|TRBJ2-2|TRBV28
CASSVTGGLAGELFF
TGTGCCAGCAGTGTAACGGGAGGGTTGGCCGGGGAGCTGTTTTTT